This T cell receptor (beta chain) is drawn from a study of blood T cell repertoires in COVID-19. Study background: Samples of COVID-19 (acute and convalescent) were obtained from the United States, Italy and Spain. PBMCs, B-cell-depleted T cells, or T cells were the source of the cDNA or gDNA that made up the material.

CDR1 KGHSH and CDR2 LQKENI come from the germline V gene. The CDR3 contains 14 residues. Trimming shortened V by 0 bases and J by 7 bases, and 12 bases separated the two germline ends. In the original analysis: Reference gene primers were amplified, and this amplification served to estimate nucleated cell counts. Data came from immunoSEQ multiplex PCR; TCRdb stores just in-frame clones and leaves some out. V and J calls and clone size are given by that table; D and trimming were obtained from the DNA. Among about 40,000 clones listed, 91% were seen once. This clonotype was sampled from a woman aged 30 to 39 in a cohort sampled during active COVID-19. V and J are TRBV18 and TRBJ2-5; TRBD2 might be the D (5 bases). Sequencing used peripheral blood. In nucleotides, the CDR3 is TGTGCCAGCTCACCACCGGACGGGAAGGTGACCCAGTACTTC. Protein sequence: CASSPPDGKVTQYF.